What follows is one T cell receptor (beta chain) and its context. Produced via immunoSEQ multiplex PCR; TCRdb's table is partial and in-frame only. The repertoire includes 55,000 to 85,000 clones, just over 85% of them detected once, and under 0.75% sits in the top ten. The data originate from a study of OX40 agonist ivuxolimab in advanced cancers. The wider study: Every 2 weeks, patients received ivuxolimab intravenously, dosed at 0.01 to 10 mg/kg.

The CDR3 extends over 15 amino acids. From germline, CDR1 is SGHTA and CDR2 FQGNSA. V gave up 5 bases and J gave up 3 bases; unmatched junction bases: 5. The clonotype originates from an adult with an advanced solid tumor such as melanoma, head and neck, liver or kidney cancer. This sequence joins TRBV7-2 and TRBJ2-1; 9 nucleotides agree with TRBD1. Here the sequenced sample was CD4+ or CD8+ T cells sorted from blood, taken in a trial of the OX40 agonist ivuxolimab. For the CDR3, the DNA is TGTGCCAGCAGCCAGGTGGGACAGGGCTACAATGAGCAGTTCTTC. This codes for CASSQVGQGYNEQFF.